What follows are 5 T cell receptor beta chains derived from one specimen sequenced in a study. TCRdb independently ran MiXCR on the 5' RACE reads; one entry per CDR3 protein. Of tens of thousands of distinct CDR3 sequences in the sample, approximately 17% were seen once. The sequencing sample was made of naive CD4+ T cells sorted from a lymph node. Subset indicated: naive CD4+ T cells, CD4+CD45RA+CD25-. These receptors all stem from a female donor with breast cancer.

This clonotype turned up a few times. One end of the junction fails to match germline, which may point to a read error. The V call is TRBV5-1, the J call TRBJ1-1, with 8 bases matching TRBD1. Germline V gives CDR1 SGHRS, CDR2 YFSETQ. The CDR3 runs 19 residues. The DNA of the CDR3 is TGCGCCAGCAGATTGGTTGGCTCAGGGGGCTGGTTTGGACACACTGAAGCTTTCTTT. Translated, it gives CASRLVGSGGWFGHTEAFF.

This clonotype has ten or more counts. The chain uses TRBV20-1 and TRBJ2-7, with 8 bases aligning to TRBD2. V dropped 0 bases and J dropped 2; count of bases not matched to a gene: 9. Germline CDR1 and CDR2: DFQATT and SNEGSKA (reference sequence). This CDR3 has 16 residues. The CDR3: CSARDLGLAGTYEQYF. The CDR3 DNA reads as TGCAGTGCTAGAGATCTCGGGCTAGCGGGTACCTACGAGCAGTACTTC.

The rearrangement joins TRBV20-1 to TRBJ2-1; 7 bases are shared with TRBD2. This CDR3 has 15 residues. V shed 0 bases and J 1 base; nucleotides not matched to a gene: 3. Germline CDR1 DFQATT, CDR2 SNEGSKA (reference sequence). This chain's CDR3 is CSARDPGGSYNEQFF. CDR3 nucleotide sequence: TGCAGTGCTAGAGATCCGGGGGGTTCCTACAATGAGCAGTTCTTC.

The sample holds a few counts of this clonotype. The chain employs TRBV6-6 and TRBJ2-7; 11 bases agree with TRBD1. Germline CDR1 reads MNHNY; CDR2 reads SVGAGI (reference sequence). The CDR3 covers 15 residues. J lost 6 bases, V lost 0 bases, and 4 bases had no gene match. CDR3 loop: CASSYSPGQGAEQYF. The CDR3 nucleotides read TGTGCCAGCAGTTACTCGCCTGGACAGGGGGCCGAGCAGTACTTC.

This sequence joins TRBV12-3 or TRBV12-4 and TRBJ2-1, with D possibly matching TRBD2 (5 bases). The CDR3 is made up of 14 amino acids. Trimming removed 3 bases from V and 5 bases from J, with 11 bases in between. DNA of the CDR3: TGTGCCAGCAGTTTCGGAGGCTGGCACAATGAGCAGTTCTTC. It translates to CASSFGGWHNEQFF.